This T cell receptor beta chain was observed in a study of T cells in Graves' hyperthyroidism and ophthalmopathy. V lost 5 bases and J lost 6, with 20 bases in between. Germline CDR1 reads SNHLY; CDR2 reads FYNNEI. CDR3 length: 16 residues. This clonotype was seen at least ten times. Amplification of TCR beta CDR3 regions used RNA as the template. First-round RT-PCR of the TCR CDR3 relied on the HTBI primer set. A single record per CDR3 protein comes from TCRdb applying MiXCR to the multiplex PCR reads. The sample comprises 110,000 to 150,000 distinct CDR3 sequences, approximately 20% of which are singletons, and 65% to 80% rests with the top ten.

The chain links TRBV2 to TRBJ1-5, with D possibly matching TRBD1 (6 bases). Material for sequencing was blood. This receptor was taken from a woman aged 50 to 60 with Graves' hyperthyroidism that later progressed to Graves' ophthalmopathy. This CDR3 reads CASSSTGRGPRQPQHF. The CDR3 nucleotides are TGTGCCAGCAGTAGCACAGGGAGGGGTCCGCGTCAGCCCCAGCATTTT. Together with reference TRBV2 and TRBJ1-5, the CDR3 gives the full variable domain: EPEVTQTPSHQVTQMGQEVILRCVPISNHLYFYWYRQILGQKVEFLVSFYNNEISEKSEIFDDQFSVERPDGSNFTLKIRSTKLEDSAMYFCASSSTGRGPRQPQHFGDGTRLSIL.